These 18 T cell receptor beta chains came from one sample sequenced in a study of T cell responses to AZD1222 COVID-19 vaccine (dated by TCRdb to the early 2020s). Taken with the paper, the label for time point translates to: baseline before first vaccination. Library generation was performed with the immunoSEQ multiplex PCR assay. Entries here come from immuneACCESS through TCRdb and include only in-frame sequences with V and J called. Some clones fail to appear in such tables; in the studies checked, an unresolved V gene covers under half of the shortfall, and the cause of the remainder is unknown. In all, the sample holds about 82,000 clones, and 85% to 95% of those were seen once. The ten biggest clones cover over 4.5% of the sample. Sequenced material: peripheral blood, taken on day 0 of AZD1222 vaccination. Receptor source: an adult in good health.

CDR3 nucleotides: TGCGCCAGCCAGACAGATGGAAACACCATATATTTT. It yields the protein CASQTDGNTIYF. V is TRBV10-2 and J is TRBJ1-3, with TRBD1 as a possible D gene (5 bases). From germline, CDR1 is WSHSY and CDR2 SAAADI. V was cut by 8 bases and J by 3 bases, with 8 bases left in between. The length of the CDR3 is 12 residues.

This chain connects TRBV19 to TRBJ2-3; D unclear. Germline V CDR1 and CDR2: LNHDA, SQIVND (reference sequence). V was clipped by 0 bases and J by 6 bases, with 4 bases between them. This CDR3 is built from 12 residues. CDR3 protein: CASSIDRDTQYF. For the CDR3, the DNA is TGTGCCAGTAGTATAGATCGTGATACGCAGTATTTT.

The chain carries TRBV3-1 (or the pseudogene TRBV3-2) and TRBJ1-4; D not certain. Germline V gives CDR1 LGHDT, CDR2 YNNKEL (reference sequence). Trimming removed 3 bases at V and 3 bases at J, with 2 bases between. This CDR3 is 12 amino acids long. The CDR3 sequence is CASSHSNEKLFF. The CDR3 region has the DNA TGTGCCAGCAGCCACTCTAATGAAAAACTGTTTTTT.

The rearrangement uses TRBV19 and TRBJ2-2; D may match TRBD1 or TRBD2 (6 bases each). The CDR3 is made up of 12 amino acids. V was cut by 9 bases and J by 7 bases, with 12 bases left in between. Germline CDR1 is LNHDA and CDR2 is SQIVND (reference sequence). CDR3 sequence: CASHRGVGELFF. The CDR3 region has the DNA TGTGCCAGCCATAGGGGGGTCGGGGAGCTGTTTTTT.

The chain carries TRBV24-1 and TRBJ2-2, with D unclear. The germline gives CDR1 KGHDR, CDR2 SFDVKD. This CDR3 contains 15 residues. Trimming removed 0 bases at V and 1 base at J, with 5 bases between. CDR3 protein: CATSDLSGNTGELFF. The CDR3 coding sequence is TGTGCCACCAGTGATTTGTCTGGGAACACCGGGGAGCTGTTTTTT.

The rearrangement links TRBV27 to TRBJ1-4; D unclear. The CDR3 is 16 amino acids. Germline V CDR1 and CDR2: MNHEY, SMNVEV (reference sequence). V dropped 0 bases and J dropped 6 bases, with 14 bases sitting between them. The CDR3 region has the DNA TGTGCCAGCAGTTTATCGAGGCAGGCTGCGGATGAAAAACTGTTTTTT. This encodes CASSLSRQAADEKLFF.

This clone was counted between two and nine times. The chain carries TRBV3-1 (or the pseudogene TRBV3-2) and TRBJ1-6; D is uncertain. The CDR3 runs 14 residues. V was clipped by 1 base and J by 6 bases, with 7 bases between them. The germline V gene encodes CDR1 LGHDT and CDR2 YNNKEL (reference sequence). The CDR3 loop reads CASSQGTGNSPLHF. Written as DNA, the CDR3 is TGTGCCAGCAGCCAAGGGACTGGTAATTCACCCCTCCACTTT.

The V and J genes are TRBV19 and TRBJ1-2; D uncertain. Germline CDR1 reads LNHDA; CDR2 reads SQIVND (reference sequence). V was shortened by 7 bases and J by 4 bases, with 19 bases between the two germline ends. The CDR3 has 15 amino acids. The chain's CDR3 is CASNDQRQRSYGYTF. The CDR3 region has the DNA TGTGCCAGTAACGACCAGAGACAAAGATCCTATGGCTACACCTTC.

The chain couples TRBV6-6 to TRBJ1-2, with 7 bases lining up with TRBD1. The CDR3 spans 15 residues. Trimming at V came to 5 bases and at J to 5 bases, leaving 11 bases not matched to a gene. CDR1 and CDR2 from the germline V gene are MNHNY and SVGAGI (reference sequence). CDR3 DNA: TGTGCCAGCAGTCCACCCGACAGGGTGGAATATGGCTACACCTTC. Translating gives CASSPPDRVEYGYTF.

This clone was recorded once. The V call is TRBV2, the J call TRBJ2-7, with 13 nucleotides matching TRBD2. V lost 7 bases, J lost 6 bases, and 6 bases stayed unmatched. CDR3 size: 14 residues. Germline CDR1 and CDR2: SNHLY and FYNNEI. The CDR3 sequence: CASIGTSGGAEQYF. The CDR3 DNA reads as TGTGCCAGCATCGGAACTAGCGGGGGGGCCGAGCAGTACTTC.

The chain links TRBV19 to TRBJ2-1, with D tentatively TRBD1 or TRBD2 (7 bases each). V lost 9 bases and J 4 bases, leaving 16 bases between the germline ends. Germline V gene sequence: CDR1 LNHDA, CDR2 SQIVND (reference sequence). This CDR3 spans 14 amino acids. The CDR3 loop is CASSGEGAYNEQFF. CDR3 DNA: TGTGCCAGCTCTGGGGAGGGGGCATACAATGAGCAGTTCTTC.

The chain couples TRBV7-9 to TRBJ1-3, with a weak D call TRBD1 (5 bases). V gave up 8 bases and J gave up 4 bases, with 21 bases separating them. Germline V gene lookup returns CDR1 SEHNR and CDR2 FQNEAQ (reference sequence). CDR3 length: 16 residues. For the CDR3, the DNA is TGTGCCAGCGGGAGTACCGGAGCAGGGATAGGAAACACCATATATTTT. It specifies CASGSTGAGIGNTIYF.

This sequence joins TRBV18 and TRBJ2-7, with TRBD2 matching 11 bases. The CDR3 contains 14 residues. V trimming: 5 bases; J trimming: 3 bases; junction bases outside the gene matches: 3. The germline CDR1 and CDR2 sequences are KGHSH and LQKENI. The CDR3 coding sequence is TGTGCCAGCTCATCACTAGCGGGGGTCTACGAGCAGTACTTC. It encodes CASSSLAGVYEQYF.

This clone was seen more than once but under ten times. V is TRBV28 and J is TRBJ1-1; TRBD1 agrees at 8 bases. Germline V gives CDR1 MDHEN, CDR2 SYDVKM. The CDR3 is 18 amino acids. Losses at the gene ends were 3 bases for V and 0 bases for J; bases not matched to a gene: 12. The CDR3 spells CASSFMGRGLLMNTEAFF. Written as DNA, the CDR3 is TGTGCCAGCAGTTTTATGGGCAGGGGGCTCCTCATGAACACTGAAGCTTTCTTT.

The chain is built from TRBV5-1 and TRBJ1-2; D not resolved. The CDR3 is made up of 14 amino acids. Germline V CDR1 and CDR2: SGHRS, YFSETQ. V lost 0 bases and J lost 3, with 9 bases in between. As DNA, the CDR3 is TGCGCCAGCAGCTTGGAGTCCCCCGACTATGGCTACACCTTC. This gives the protein CASSLESPDYGYTF.

This clone showed up just once. The chain uses TRBV7-8 and TRBJ2-7; D may be TRBD1 or TRBD2 (5 bases each). The germline V and J ends were trimmed by 1 base and 0 bases, with 10 bases remaining between them. This CDR3 has 15 amino acids. Germline V gene sequence: CDR1 SGHVS, CDR2 FQNEAQ. CDR3 DNA: TGTGCCAGCAGCTTAGTTCGGGGCCTCTCCTACGAGCAGTACTTC. It yields the protein CASSLVRGLSYEQYF.

This clone came up once. The genes are TRBV30 and TRBJ1-6, with D unresolved. Per the germline V gene, CDR1 is GTSNPN and CDR2 is SVGIG (reference sequence). The CDR3 runs to 15 residues. Trimming left V 4 bases short and J 0 bases short, with 10 bases between. The CDR3 loop is CAWTIQSSYNSPLHF. CDR3 bases: TGTGCCTGGACCATACAGAGCTCCTATAATTCACCCCTCCACTTT.

The chain combines TRBV6-2 or TRBV6-3 with TRBJ2-5; D not certain. The germline CDR1 and CDR2 sequences are MNHEY and SVGEGT. CDR3 length: 13 residues. V lost 6 bases and J 9 bases, leaving 17 bases between the germline ends. The CDR3 DNA is TGTGCCAGCAGCGGACCACCCCAAATCGCCCAGTACTTC. Its protein product is CASSGPPQIAQYF.